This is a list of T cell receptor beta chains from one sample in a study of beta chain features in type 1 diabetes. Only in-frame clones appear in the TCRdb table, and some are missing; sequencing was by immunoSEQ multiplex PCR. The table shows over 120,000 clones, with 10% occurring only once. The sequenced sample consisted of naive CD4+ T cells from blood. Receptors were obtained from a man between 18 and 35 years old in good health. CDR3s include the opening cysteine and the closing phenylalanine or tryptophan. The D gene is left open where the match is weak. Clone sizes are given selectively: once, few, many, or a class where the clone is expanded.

cdr3_nt: TGCGCCAGCAGCATCGGACAGGGAGGCGAGCAGTACTTC
cdr3_aa: CASSIGQGGEQYF
d_call: TRBD1
clone_size: NA
j_call: TRBJ2-7
v_call: TRBV5-1

cdr3_nt: TGTGCCAGCAACCAACCGGGACAGGGGACCGGGGAGCTGTTTTTT
cdr3_aa: CASNQPGQGTGELFF
d_call: TRBD1
clone_size: few
j_call: TRBJ2-2
v_call: TRBV6-5

cdr3_nt: TGTGCCAGCAGCGTGGAGACAGGGGTGAACACCGGGGAGCTGTTTTTT
cdr3_aa: CASSVETGVNTGELFF
d_call: TRBD1
clone_size: NA
j_call: TRBJ2-2
v_call: TRBV9

cdr3_nt: TGTGCCAGCAGTTACCGGACTAGCGGACCCTACGAGCAGTACTTC
cdr3_aa: CASSYRTSGPYEQYF
d_call: TRBD2
clone_size: few
j_call: TRBJ2-7
v_call: TRBV6-5

cdr3_nt: TGTGCCTGGAGTGACAACTCTGGAAACACCATATATTTT
cdr3_aa: CAWSDNSGNTIYF
d_call: NA
clone_size: few
j_call: TRBJ1-3
v_call: TRBV30

cdr3_nt: TGTGCCAGCAGCCCCGACAGGAAAGAGACCCAGTACTTC
cdr3_aa: CASSPDRKETQYF
d_call: NA
clone_size: NA
j_call: TRBJ2-5
v_call: TRBV7-9

cdr3_nt: TGTGCCAGCAGCCAACGACAGGGCTCCGGGGAGCTGTTTTTT
cdr3_aa: CASSQRQGSGELFF
d_call: TRBD1
clone_size: NA
j_call: TRBJ2-2
v_call: TRBV7-6

cdr3_nt: TGTGCCAGCAGCCGGACTAGCCTTGGGGAGACCCAGTACTTC
cdr3_aa: CASSRTSLGETQYF
d_call: TRBD2
clone_size: few
j_call: TRBJ2-5
v_call: TRBV7-2

cdr3_nt: TGTGCCAGCAGTGATCGACAGCTGCAAGAGACCCAGTACTTC
cdr3_aa: CASSDRQLQETQYF
d_call: NA
clone_size: NA
j_call: TRBJ2-5
v_call: TRBV2

cdr3_nt: TGTGCCAGCAGCTTAGGACTGCTATACGAGCAGTACTTC
cdr3_aa: CASSLGLLYEQYF
d_call: NA
clone_size: many
j_call: TRBJ2-7
v_call: TRBV7-2

cdr3_nt: TGCGCCAGCAGCCAAATAAGCGGGGGGGGGACCTACGAGCAGTACTTC
cdr3_aa: CASSQISGGGTYEQYF
d_call: TRBD2
clone_size: few
j_call: TRBJ2-7
v_call: TRBV4-3

cdr3_nt: TGTGCCAGCAGTTACCGAGGGTATAGCGAGCAGTACTTC
cdr3_aa: CASSYRGYSEQYF
d_call: NA
clone_size: few
j_call: TRBJ2-7
v_call: TRBV6-6

cdr3_nt: TGCGCCAGCAGCCACATGACAGGGGCTAACTATGGCTACACCTTC
cdr3_aa: CASSHMTGANYGYTF
d_call: TRBD1
clone_size: few
j_call: TRBJ1-2
v_call: TRBV4-1

cdr3_nt: TGTGCCAGCAGCTTAGGGCAAAACAATGAGCAGTTCTTC
cdr3_aa: CASSLGQNNEQFF
d_call: NA
clone_size: few
j_call: TRBJ2-1
v_call: TRBV11-3

cdr3_nt: TGTGCCAGCAGTTCGCCAGGGGGTAGGGGCAAAAACATTCAGTACTTC
cdr3_aa: CASSSPGGRGKNIQYF
d_call: TRBD1
clone_size: few
j_call: TRBJ2-4
v_call: TRBV28

cdr3_nt: TGTGCCAGCAGCCCGACAGGGTTTTCCTACGAGCAGTACTTC
cdr3_aa: CASSPTGFSYEQYF
d_call: TRBD1
clone_size: few
j_call: TRBJ2-7
v_call: TRBV7-2

cdr3_nt: TGTGCCAGCAGCTCGACAGGGAGGAACACTGAAGCTTTCTTT
cdr3_aa: CASSSTGRNTEAFF
d_call: TRBD1
clone_size: few
j_call: TRBJ1-1
v_call: TRBV7-8

cdr3_nt: TGCGCCAGCAGCCGTGTACCGGGACAGGGGGGGTATGAGCAGTTCTTC
cdr3_aa: CASSRVPGQGGYEQFF
d_call: TRBD1
clone_size: NA
j_call: TRBJ2-1
v_call: TRBV4-3

cdr3_nt: TGCGCCAGCCGACTAGCGGGCACAGATACGCAGTATTTT
cdr3_aa: CASRLAGTDTQYF
d_call: TRBD2
clone_size: many
j_call: TRBJ2-3
v_call: TRBV4-3

cdr3_nt: TGTGCCAGCAGTACTGCGGGGGAGGGAGATACGCAGTATTTT
cdr3_aa: CASSTAGEGDTQYF
d_call: TRBD2
clone_size: NA
j_call: TRBJ2-3
v_call: TRBV11-3

cdr3_nt: TGTGCCGCCCCCGTCGGGGGGGCAAATCAGCCCCAGCATTTT
cdr3_aa: CAAPVGGANQPQHF
d_call: NA
clone_size: NA
j_call: TRBJ1-5
v_call: TRBV7-3

cdr3_nt: TGTGCCAGCAGTTTGACCACAGGGGGCGGCGAGCAGTACTTC
cdr3_aa: CASSLTTGGGEQYF
d_call: TRBD1
clone_size: few
j_call: TRBJ2-7
v_call: TRBV27

cdr3_nt: TGTGCCAGCTCACGACTTGACAGGCACAATGAGCAGTTCTTC
cdr3_aa: CASSRLDRHNEQFF
d_call: NA
clone_size: many
j_call: TRBJ2-1
v_call: TRBV18

cdr3_nt: TGTGCCTGGAGTGTACGATTTCGGGAGGGGGCGAGTGAGCAGTACTTC
cdr3_aa: CAWSVRFREGASEQYF
d_call: NA
clone_size: NA
j_call: TRBJ2-7
v_call: TRBV30

cdr3_nt: TGTGCCAGCAGCTTCCTACAGGGGGCAGACGGGGAGCTGTTTTTT
cdr3_aa: CASSFLQGADGELFF
d_call: TRBD1
clone_size: few
j_call: TRBJ2-2
v_call: TRBV5-4

cdr3_nt: TGTGCCATCAAGGGCGGGGGGGCCAGGGATGAGCAGTTCTTC
cdr3_aa: CAIKGGGARDEQFF
d_call: TRBD2
clone_size: NA
j_call: TRBJ2-1
v_call: TRBV10-3

cdr3_nt: TGTGCCAGCAGTGTAACGACAGGGGAAAAACTGTTTTTT
cdr3_aa: CASSVTTGEKLFF
d_call: TRBD1
clone_size: NA
j_call: TRBJ1-4
v_call: TRBV2

cdr3_nt: TGTGCCAGCAGCTTGGTCGGGGTCGCCTACGAGCAGTACTTC
cdr3_aa: CASSLVGVAYEQYF
d_call: NA
clone_size: few
j_call: TRBJ2-7
v_call: TRBV5-6

cdr3_nt: TGCGCCAGCAGCCCCCAAACTAGCGGAAAGGAGACCCAGTACTTC
cdr3_aa: CASSPQTSGKETQYF
d_call: TRBD2
clone_size: few
j_call: TRBJ2-5
v_call: TRBV4-1

cdr3_nt: TGTGCCAGCAGCAGGGAATCTAATGAAAAACTGTTTTTT
cdr3_aa: CASSRESNEKLFF
d_call: NA
clone_size: few
j_call: TRBJ1-4
v_call: TRBV2

cdr3_nt: TGCGCCAGCAGCCCAGGACTAGTTAGTTTCAGCCAAGAGACCCAGTACTTC
cdr3_aa: CASSPGLVSFSQETQYF
d_call: TRBD2
clone_size: few
j_call: TRBJ2-5
v_call: TRBV5-1

cdr3_nt: TGTGCCAGTAGTATGGCAAAAGATACGCAGTATTTT
cdr3_aa: CASSMAKDTQYF
d_call: NA
clone_size: NA
j_call: TRBJ2-3
v_call: TRBV19

cdr3_nt: TGTGCCAGCAGCTTGAGTGGCGGGGGGGCAAATACGCAGTATTTT
cdr3_aa: CASSLSGGGANTQYF
d_call: TRBD2
clone_size: NA
j_call: TRBJ2-3
v_call: TRBV13

cdr3_nt: TGCAGCGCTCAGGGGGTGTCGTTTAATGAGCAGTTCTTC
cdr3_aa: CSAQGVSFNEQFF
d_call: TRBD1
clone_size: many
j_call: TRBJ2-1
v_call: TRBV29-1